This section outlines one T cell receptor (beta chain) sequence together with its context. TCRdb passed the 5' RACE reads through MiXCR, listing each CDR3 protein once. Here the sample spans 650,000 to 800,000 distinct CDR3 sequences, over 8.5% being singletons. This specimen comes from a study of identical twins. The same specimen was also included in a second study, on yellow fever vaccine responses in identical twins.

Sequenced input: PBMCs. The TCR sequence derives from a woman under 30 in good health.

The CDR3 sequence is CASSEAGGATYEQYF. DNA for the CDR3: TGTGCCAGCAGTGAAGCAGGTGGAGCCACCTACGAGCAGTACTTC. V and J are TRBV2 and TRBJ2-7; D uncertain. Per germline, CDR1 SNHLY and CDR2 FYNNEI. Trimming took 0 bases from V and 2 from J, leaving 11 bases between them. The CDR3 runs 15 residues.